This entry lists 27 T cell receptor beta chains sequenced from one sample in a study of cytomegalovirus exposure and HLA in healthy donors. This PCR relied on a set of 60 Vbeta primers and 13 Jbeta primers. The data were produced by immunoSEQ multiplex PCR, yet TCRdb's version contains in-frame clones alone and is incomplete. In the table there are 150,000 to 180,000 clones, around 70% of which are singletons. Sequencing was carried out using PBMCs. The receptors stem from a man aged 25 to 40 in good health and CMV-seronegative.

Here the CDR3 reads CASSLTGLFSPLHF. The CDR3 DNA reads as TGTGCCAGCAGTTTAACAGGGCTGTTCTCACCCCTCCACTTT. The chain links TRBV28 to TRBJ1-6, with D perhaps TRBD1 (6 bases). Germline assignment: CDR1 MDHEN and CDR2 SYDVKM. The length of the CDR3 is 14 residues. V dropped 2 bases and J dropped 10 bases, with 12 bases sitting between them.

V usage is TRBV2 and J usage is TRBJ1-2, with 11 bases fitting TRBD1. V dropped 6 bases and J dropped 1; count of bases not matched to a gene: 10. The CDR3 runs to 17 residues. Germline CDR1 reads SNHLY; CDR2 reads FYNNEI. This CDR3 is CASSVDRGPSGNYGYTF. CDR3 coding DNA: TGTGCCAGCAGCGTGGACAGGGGGCCCTCCGGTAACTATGGCTACACCTTC. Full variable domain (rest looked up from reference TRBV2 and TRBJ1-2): EPEVTQTPSHQVTQMGQEVILRCVPISNHLYFYWYRQILGQKVEFLVSFYNNEISEKSEIFDDQFSVERPDGSNFTLKIRSTKLEDSAMYFCASSVDRGPSGNYGYTFGSGTRLTVV.

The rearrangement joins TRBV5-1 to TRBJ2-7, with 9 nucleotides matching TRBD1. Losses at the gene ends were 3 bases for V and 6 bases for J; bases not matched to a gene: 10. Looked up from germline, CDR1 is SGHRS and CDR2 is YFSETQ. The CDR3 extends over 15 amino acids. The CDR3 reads CASSSLRTGAGEQYF. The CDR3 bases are TGCGCCAGCAGCTCGCTTCGGACAGGGGCAGGCGAGCAGTACTTC.

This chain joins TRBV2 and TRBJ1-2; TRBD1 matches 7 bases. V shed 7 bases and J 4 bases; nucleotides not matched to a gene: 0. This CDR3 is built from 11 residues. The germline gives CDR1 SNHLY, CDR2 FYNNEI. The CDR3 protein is CASTGGYGYTF. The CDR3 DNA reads TGTGCCAGCACAGGGGGCTATGGCTACACCTTC.

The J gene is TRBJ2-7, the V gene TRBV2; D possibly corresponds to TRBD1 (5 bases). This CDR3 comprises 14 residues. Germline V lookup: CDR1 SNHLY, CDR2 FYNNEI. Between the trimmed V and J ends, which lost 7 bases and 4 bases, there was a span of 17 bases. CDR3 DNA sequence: TGTGCCAGCACCGCAGAAAAACAGGTTTACGAGCAGTACTTC. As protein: CASTAEKQVYEQYF.

CDR3 sequence (DNA): TGTGCCAGCAGTTTATCGGGCAGCTCCTACGAGCAGTACTTC. As protein: CASSLSGSSYEQYF. The chain carries TRBV27 and TRBJ2-7; the D is unclear. Germline assignment: CDR1 MNHEY and CDR2 SMNVEV (reference sequence). CDR3 length: 14 amino acids. Trimming took off 0 bases at V and 0 bases at J, with 6 bases between the two ends.

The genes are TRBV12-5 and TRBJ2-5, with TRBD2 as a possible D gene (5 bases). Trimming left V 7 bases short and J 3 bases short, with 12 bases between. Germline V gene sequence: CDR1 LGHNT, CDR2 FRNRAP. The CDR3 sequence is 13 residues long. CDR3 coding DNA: TGTGCTAGTGCCCCCCCGGGAAAAGAGACCCAGTACTTC. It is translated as CASAPPGKETQYF.

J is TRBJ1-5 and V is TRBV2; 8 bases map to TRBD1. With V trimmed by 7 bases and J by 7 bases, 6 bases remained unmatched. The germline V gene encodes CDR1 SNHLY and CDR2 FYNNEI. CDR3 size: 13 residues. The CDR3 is CASTGGAGQPQHF. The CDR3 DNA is TGTGCCAGCACAGGGGGCGCAGGACAGCCCCAGCATTTT.

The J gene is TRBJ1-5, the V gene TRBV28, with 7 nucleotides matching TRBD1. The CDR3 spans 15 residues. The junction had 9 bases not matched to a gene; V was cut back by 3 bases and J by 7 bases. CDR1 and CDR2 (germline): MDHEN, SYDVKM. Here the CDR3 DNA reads TGTGCCAGCAGTTTCCTGACAGGGTTGGCGCAGCCCCAGCATTTT. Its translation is CASSFLTGLAQPQHF.

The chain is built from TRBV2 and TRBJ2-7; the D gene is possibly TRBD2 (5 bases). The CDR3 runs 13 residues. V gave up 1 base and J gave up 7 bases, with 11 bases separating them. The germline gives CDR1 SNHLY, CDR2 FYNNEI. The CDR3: CASSEGRRGEQYF. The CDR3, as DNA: TGTGCCAGCAGTGAAGGGAGGAGAGGGGAGCAGTACTTC.

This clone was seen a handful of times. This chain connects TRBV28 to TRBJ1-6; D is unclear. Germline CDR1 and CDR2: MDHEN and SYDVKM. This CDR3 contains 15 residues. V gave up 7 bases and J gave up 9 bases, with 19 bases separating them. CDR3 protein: CASTPPPGATSPLHF. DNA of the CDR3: TGTGCCAGCACCCCCCCTCCGGGAGCTACTTCACCCCTCCACTTT. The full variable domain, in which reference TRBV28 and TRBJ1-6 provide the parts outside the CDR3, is DVKVTQSSRYLVKRTGEKVFLECVQDMDHENMFWYRQDPGLGLRLIYFSYDVKMKEKGDIPEGYSVSREKKERFSLILESASTNQTSMYLCASTPPPGATSPLHFGNGTRLTVT.

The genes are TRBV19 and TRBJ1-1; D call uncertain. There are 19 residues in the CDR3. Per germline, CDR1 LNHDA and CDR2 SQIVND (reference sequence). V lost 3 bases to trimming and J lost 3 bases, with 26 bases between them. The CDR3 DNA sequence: TGTGCCAGTAGTATGGGAGCCGGGTTAAGTACTACAGCGGACACTGAAGCTTTCTTT. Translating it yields CASSMGAGLSTTADTEAFF.

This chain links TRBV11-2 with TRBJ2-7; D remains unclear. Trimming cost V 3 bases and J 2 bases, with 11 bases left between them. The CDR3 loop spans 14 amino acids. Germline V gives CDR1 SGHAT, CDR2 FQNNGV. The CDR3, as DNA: TGTGCCAGCAGCTTTTCCCAGGCAGCCTACGAGCAGTACTTC. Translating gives CASSFSQAAYEQYF.

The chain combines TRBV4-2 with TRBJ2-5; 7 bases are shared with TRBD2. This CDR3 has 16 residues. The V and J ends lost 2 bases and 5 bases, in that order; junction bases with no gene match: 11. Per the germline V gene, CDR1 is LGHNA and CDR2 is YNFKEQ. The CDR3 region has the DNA TGTGCCAGCAGCCAACTCCAGAGCGGGACCGGGGAGACCCAGTACTTC. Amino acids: CASSQLQSGTGETQYF.

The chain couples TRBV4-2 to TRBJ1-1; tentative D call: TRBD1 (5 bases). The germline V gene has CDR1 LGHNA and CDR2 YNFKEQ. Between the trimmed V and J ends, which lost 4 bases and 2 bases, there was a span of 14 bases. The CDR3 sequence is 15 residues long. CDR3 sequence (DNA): TGTGCCAGCAGCCGTCAGGGACTTCTTAACACTGAAGCTTTCTTT. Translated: CASSRQGLLNTEAFF.

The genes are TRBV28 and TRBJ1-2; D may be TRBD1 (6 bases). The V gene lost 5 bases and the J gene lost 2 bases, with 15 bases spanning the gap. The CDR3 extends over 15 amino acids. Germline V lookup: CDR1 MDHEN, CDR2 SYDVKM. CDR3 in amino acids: CASSLQRQANYGYTF. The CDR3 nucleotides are TGTGCCAGCAGTCTCCAAAGACAGGCAAACTATGGCTACACCTTC.

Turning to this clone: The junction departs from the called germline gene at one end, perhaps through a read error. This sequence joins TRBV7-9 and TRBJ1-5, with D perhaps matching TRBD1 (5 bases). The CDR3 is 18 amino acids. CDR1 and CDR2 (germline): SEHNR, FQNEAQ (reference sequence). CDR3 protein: CSSSLVGRVGFSNQPQHF. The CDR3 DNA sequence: TGTTCCAGCAGCTTAGTTGGCAGGGTCGGGTTTAGCAATCAGCCCCAGCATTTT.

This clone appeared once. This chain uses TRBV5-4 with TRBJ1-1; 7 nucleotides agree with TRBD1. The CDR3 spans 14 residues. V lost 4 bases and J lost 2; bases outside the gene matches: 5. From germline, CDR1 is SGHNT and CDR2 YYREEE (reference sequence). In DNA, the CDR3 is TGTGCCAGCAGCCCGGGACAGATAAACACTGAAGCTTTCTTT. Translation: CASSPGQINTEAFF.

For the CDR3, the DNA is TGTGCCAGCTCACCTATCGGAGGGGTCACTGAAGCTTTCTTT. This encodes CASSPIGGVTEAFF. This chain connects TRBV18 to TRBJ1-1, with a weak D call TRBD1 (5 bases). CDR3 length: 14 residues. Germline V CDR1 and CDR2: KGHSH, LQKENI. V was clipped by 3 bases and J by 4 bases, with 12 bases between them.

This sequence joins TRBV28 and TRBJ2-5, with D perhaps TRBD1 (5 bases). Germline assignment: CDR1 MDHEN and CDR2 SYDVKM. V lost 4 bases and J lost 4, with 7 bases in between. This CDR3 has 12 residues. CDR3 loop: CASSWGAETQYF. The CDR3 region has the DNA TGTGCCAGCAGTTGGGGCGCAGAGACCCAGTACTTC.

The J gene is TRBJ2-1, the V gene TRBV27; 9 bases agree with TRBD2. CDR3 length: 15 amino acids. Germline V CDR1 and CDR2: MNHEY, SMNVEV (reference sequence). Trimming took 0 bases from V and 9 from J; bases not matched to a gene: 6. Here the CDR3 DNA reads TGTGCCAGCAGTTTATCGCGGCGGGGGGGCCTTGAGCAGTTCTTC. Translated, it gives CASSLSRRGGLEQFF.

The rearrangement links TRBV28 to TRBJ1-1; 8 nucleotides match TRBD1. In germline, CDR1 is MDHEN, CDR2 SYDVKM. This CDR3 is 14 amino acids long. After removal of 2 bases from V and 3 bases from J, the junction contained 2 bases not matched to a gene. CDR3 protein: CASSLRTGYTEAFF. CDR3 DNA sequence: TGTGCCAGCAGTTTAAGGACAGGGTACACTGAAGCTTTCTTT.

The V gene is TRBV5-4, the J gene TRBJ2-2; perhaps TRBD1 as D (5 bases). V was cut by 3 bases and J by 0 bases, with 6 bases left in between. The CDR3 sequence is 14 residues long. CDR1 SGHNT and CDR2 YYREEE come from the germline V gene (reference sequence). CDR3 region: CASSSDTNTGELFF. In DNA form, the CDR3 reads TGTGCCAGCAGCTCGGACACGAACACCGGGGAGCTGTTTTTT.

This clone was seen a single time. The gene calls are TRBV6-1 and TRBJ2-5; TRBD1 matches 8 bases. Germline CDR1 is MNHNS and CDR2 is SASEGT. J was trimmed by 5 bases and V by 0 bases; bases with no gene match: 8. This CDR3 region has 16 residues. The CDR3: CASSEARDRRGETQYF. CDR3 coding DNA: TGTGCCAGCAGTGAAGCGCGGGACAGGCGAGGGGAGACCCAGTACTTC.

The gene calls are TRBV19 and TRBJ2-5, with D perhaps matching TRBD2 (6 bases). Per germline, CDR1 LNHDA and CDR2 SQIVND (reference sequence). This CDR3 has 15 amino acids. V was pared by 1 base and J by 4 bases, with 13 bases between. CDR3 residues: CASSIVAGPRETQYF. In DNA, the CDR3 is TGTGCCAGTAGTATAGTCGCGGGGCCGAGAGAGACCCAGTACTTC.

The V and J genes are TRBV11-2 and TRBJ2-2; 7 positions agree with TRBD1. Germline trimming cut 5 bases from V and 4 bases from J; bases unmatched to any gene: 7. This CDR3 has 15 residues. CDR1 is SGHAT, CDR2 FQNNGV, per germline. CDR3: CASSPQGRATGELFF. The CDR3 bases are TGTGCCAGCAGCCCACAGGGGCGGGCCACCGGGGAGCTGTTTTTT. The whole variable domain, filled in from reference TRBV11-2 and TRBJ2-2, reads EAGVAQSPRYKIIEKRQSVAFWCNPISGHATLYWYQQILGQGPKLLIQFQNNGVVDDSQLPKDRFSAERLKGVDSTLKIQPAKLEDSAVYLCASSPQGRATGELFFGEGSRLTVL.

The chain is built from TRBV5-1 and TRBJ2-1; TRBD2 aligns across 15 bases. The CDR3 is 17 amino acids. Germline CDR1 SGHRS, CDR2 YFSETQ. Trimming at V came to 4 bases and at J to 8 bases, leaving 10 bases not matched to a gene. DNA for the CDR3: TGCGCCAGCAGCGCAGGACTAGCGGGGGGGCCGGAGCATGAGCAGTTCTTC. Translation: CASSAGLAGGPEHEQFF.